This T cell receptor beta chain was obtained from a study of OX40 agonist ivuxolimab in advanced cancers. The CDR3 covers 13 residues. V lost 7 bases to trimming and J lost 8 bases, with 15 bases between them. In germline, CDR1 is MNHNS, CDR2 SASEGT. TCRdb's copy holds only in-frame clones and misses some; the assay was immunoSEQ multiplex PCR. The sample has about 85,000 clones; roughly 84% are singletons. The source material was CD4+ or CD8+ T cells sorted from blood, sampled in a trial of the OX40 agonist ivuxolimab. J is TRBJ1-3 and V is TRBV6-1; D gene unclear. The sequence was obtained from an adult with an advanced solid tumor such as melanoma, head and neck, liver or kidney cancer. This CDR3 reads CASNLRELDTIYF. For the CDR3, the DNA is TGTGCCAGCAACCTACGGGAGCTTGACACCATATATTTT.